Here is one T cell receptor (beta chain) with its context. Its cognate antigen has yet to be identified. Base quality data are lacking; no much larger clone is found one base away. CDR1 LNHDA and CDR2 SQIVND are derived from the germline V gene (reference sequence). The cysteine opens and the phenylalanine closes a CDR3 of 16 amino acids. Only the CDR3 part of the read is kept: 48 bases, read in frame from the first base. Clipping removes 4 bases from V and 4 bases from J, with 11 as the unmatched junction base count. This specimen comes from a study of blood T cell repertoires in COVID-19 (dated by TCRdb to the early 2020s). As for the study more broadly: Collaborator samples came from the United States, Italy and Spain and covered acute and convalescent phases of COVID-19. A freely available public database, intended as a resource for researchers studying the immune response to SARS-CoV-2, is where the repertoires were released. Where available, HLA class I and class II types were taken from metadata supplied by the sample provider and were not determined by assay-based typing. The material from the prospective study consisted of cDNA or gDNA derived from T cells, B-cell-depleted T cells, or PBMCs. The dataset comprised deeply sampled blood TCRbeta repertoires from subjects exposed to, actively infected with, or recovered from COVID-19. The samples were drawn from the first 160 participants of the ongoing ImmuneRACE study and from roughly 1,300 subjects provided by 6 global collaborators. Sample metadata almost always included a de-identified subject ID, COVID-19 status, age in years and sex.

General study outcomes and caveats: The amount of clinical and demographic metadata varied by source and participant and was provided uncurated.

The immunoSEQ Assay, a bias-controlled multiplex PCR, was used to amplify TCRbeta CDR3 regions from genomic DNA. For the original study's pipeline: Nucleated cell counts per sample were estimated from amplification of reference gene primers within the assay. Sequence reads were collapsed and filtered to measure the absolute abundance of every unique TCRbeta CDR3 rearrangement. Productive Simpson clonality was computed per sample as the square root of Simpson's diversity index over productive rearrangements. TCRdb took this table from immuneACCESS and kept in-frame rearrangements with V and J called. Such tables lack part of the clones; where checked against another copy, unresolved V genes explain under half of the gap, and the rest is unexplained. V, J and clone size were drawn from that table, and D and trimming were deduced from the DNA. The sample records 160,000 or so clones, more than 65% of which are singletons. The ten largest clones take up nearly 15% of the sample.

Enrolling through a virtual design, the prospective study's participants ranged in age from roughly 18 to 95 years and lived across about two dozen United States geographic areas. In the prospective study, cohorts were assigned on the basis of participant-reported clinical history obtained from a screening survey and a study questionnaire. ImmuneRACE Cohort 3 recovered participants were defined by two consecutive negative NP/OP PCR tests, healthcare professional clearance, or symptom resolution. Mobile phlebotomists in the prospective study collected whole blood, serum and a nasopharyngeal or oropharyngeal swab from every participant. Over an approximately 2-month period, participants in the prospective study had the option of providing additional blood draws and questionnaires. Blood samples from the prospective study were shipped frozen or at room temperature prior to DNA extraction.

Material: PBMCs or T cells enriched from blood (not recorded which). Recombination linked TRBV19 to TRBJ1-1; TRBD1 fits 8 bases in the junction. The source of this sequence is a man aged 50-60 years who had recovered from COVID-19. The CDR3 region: CASSRGQGRRGTEAFF. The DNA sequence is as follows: TGTGCCAGTAGTAGAGGACAGGGACGGAGAGGCACTGAAGCTTTCTTT.